Below are 9 T cell receptor beta chains sequenced from a single sample in a study of identical twins. TCRdb used MiXCR to reprocess the 5' RACE reads, holding one entry per CDR3 protein. In the table there are about 470,000 distinct CDR3 sequences, more than 20% of which are singletons. These data also featured in a second study, about T cells expressing NK-cell markers.

The specimen was CD4+ T cells sorted from blood. All receptors derive from a woman younger than 35 in good health.

This clonotype came up many times. The V call is TRBV10-3, the J call TRBJ2-1; 13 nucleotides match TRBD2. CDR3 size: 15 residues. J gave up 7 bases and V 5 bases, and 5 bases lay outside the gene matches. Germline-derived CDR1 and CDR2 are ENHRY and SYGVKD. The CDR3 here is CAISPRTSGGNEQFF. The CDR3 bases are TGTGCCATCAGTCCTCGGACTAGCGGGGGAAATGAGCAGTTCTTC.

This clonotype was seen only a few times. The chain carries TRBV18 and TRBJ1-5, with TRBD1 as a possible D gene (5 bases). CDR1 is KGHSH, CDR2 LQKENI, per germline. Between the trimmed V and J ends, which lost 8 bases and 0 bases, there was a span of 14 bases. The length of the CDR3 is 15 residues. The CDR3: CASSTQGYSNQPQHF. In DNA, the CDR3 is TGTGCCAGCAGTACCCAGGGTTATAGCAATCAGCCCCAGCATTTT.

The chain joins TRBV11-3 to TRBJ2-3; the D is unclear. Deletions cut 1 base from V and 0 bases from J, with 11 bases between. CDR1 is SGHNT and CDR2 is YENEEA in the germline V gene. CDR3 length: 16 amino acids. The CDR3 reads CASSLVLRPSTDTQYF. The CDR3 DNA follows: TGTGCCAGCAGCTTAGTATTAAGACCTAGCACAGATACGCAGTATTTT.

The J gene is TRBJ1-1, the V gene TRBV5-1, with TRBD1 as a possible D gene (6 bases). Germline CDR1 and CDR2: SGHRS and YFSETQ. This CDR3 comprises 15 residues. The ends were cut back, 4 bases at V and 0 bases at J, with 13 bases in the middle. The CDR3 loop is CASSDTGHMNTEAFF. CDR3 sequence (DNA): TGCGCCAGCAGCGATACGGGACACATGAACACTGAAGCTTTCTTT.

CDR3 sequence reads: CASSIRTFSYEQYF. The CDR3 DNA sequence: TGTGCCAGCAGTATTAGGACATTCTCCTACGAGCAGTACTTC. This chain connects TRBV6-1 to TRBJ2-7, with a possible D match to TRBD1 (5 bases). Germline V gene lookup returns CDR1 MNHNS and CDR2 SASEGT. Trimming stripped 5 bases from V and 0 bases from J, with 11 bases between. The CDR3 spans 14 residues.

This sequence joins TRBV20-1 and TRBJ2-3; 7 positions agree with TRBD2. The CDR3 has 13 residues. Per the germline V gene, CDR1 is DFQATT and CDR2 is SNEGSKA (reference sequence). The CDR3 DNA reads TGCAGCGAGCGGGACCAGAGCACAGATACGCAGTATTTT. Residues: CSERDQSTDTQYF.

The V gene is TRBV10-3, the J gene TRBJ2-3; TRBD1 is a possible D gene (5 bases). CDR3 size: 14 residues. The germline CDR1 and CDR2 sequences are ENHRY and SYGVKD. V lost 6 bases, J lost 1 base, and 11 bases lay in between. CDR3 amino acids: CAISAKGGTDTQYF. In nucleotides, the CDR3 is TGTGCCATCAGCGCAAAAGGGGGCACAGATACGCAGTATTTT.

The rearrangement uses TRBV12-5 and TRBJ2-7, with D hard to call. Trimming took 3 bases from V and 2 from J, leaving 5 bases between them. The CDR3 sequence is 12 residues long. Germline-derived CDR1 and CDR2 are LGHNT and FRNRAP. CDR3 amino acids: CASGFSAYEQYF. Here the CDR3 DNA reads TGTGCTAGTGGTTTTTCGGCCTACGAGCAGTACTTC. The whole variable domain, filled in from reference TRBV12-5 and TRBJ2-7, reads DARVTQTPRHKVTEMGQEVTMRCQPILGHNTVFWYRQTMMQGLELLAYFRNRAPLDDSGMPKDRFSAEMPDATLATLKIQPSEPRDSAVYFCASGFSAYEQYFGPGTRLTVT.

The J gene is TRBJ2-3, the V gene TRBV12-3 or TRBV12-4; TRBD2 agrees at 7 bases. This CDR3 has 15 amino acids. J gave up 4 bases and V 3 bases, and 7 bases lay outside the gene matches. The CDR3 coding sequence is TGTGCCAGCAGTTTCCCCGCTAGCGGAGCAGATACGCAGTATTTT. Translated: CASSFPASGADTQYF.